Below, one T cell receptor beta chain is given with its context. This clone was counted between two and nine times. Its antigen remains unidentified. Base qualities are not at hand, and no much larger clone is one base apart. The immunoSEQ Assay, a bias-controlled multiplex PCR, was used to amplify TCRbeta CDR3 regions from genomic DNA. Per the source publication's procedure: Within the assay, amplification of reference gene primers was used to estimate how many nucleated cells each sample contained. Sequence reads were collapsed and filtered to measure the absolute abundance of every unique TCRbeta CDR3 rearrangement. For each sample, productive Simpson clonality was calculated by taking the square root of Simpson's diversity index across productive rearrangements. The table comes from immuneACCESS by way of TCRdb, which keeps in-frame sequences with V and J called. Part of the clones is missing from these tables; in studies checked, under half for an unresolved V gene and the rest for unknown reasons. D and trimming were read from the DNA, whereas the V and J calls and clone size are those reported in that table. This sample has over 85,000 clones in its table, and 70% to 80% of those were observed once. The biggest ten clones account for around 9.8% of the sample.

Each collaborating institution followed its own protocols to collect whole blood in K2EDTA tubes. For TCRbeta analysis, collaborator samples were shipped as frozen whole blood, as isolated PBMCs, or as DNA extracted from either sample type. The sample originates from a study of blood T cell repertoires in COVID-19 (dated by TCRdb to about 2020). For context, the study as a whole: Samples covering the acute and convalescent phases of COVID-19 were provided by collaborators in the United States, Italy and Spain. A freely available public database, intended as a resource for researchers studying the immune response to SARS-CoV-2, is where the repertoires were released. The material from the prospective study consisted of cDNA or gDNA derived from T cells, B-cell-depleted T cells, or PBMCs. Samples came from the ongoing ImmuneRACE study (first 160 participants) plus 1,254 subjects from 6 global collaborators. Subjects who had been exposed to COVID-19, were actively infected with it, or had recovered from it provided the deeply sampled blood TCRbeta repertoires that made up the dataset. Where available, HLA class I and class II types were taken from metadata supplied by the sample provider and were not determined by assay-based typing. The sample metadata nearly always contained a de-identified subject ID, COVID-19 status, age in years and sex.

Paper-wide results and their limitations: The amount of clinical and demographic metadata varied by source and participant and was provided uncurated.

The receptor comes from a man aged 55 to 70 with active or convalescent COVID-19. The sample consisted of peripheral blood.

The CDR3 region: CAWSVLGRGIYNEQFF. The DNA sequence follows: TGTGCCTGGAGTGTACTAGGAAGGGGGATCTACAATGAGCAGTTCTTC. The chain was built from TRBV30 and TRBJ2-1; TRBD1 is a possible D gene, resting on 6 matching bases. Trimming removed 0 bases from V and 3 bases from J, leaving 15 bases between the germline ends. As encoded in the germline V gene (reference sequence), CDR1 is GTSNPN while CDR2 is SVGIG. Taken from cysteine to phenylalanine, the CDR3 has 16 residues. Left in the record is the CDR3 DNA by itself, 48 bases read in frame from the first base.